A single TCR beta chain is shown here with its context. TCR beta CDR3 regions were amplified from RNA transcripts. A first-round RT-PCR of the TCR CDR3 used the HTBI primer set. TCRdb passed the multiplex PCR reads through MiXCR, listing each CDR3 protein once. The sample has around 600,000 distinct CDR3 sequences; roughly 15% are singletons. The data are from a study of T cells in Graves' hyperthyroidism and ophthalmopathy. CDR1 is SGHDT and CDR2 is YYEEEE in the germline V gene. The CDR3 extends over 17 amino acids. Trimming removed 0 bases from V and 0 bases from J, with 13 bases in between. Sequencing input: blood. The chain recombines TRBV5-6 with TRBJ1-5; tentatively, D is TRBD1 (5 bases). This clonotype was obtained from a woman in her forties with Graves' ophthalmopathy. CDR3 DNA sequence: TGTGCCAGCAGCTTGGGAAGGGACGGTTATAGCAATCAGCCCCAGCATTTT. It codes for CASSLGRDGYSNQPQHF.